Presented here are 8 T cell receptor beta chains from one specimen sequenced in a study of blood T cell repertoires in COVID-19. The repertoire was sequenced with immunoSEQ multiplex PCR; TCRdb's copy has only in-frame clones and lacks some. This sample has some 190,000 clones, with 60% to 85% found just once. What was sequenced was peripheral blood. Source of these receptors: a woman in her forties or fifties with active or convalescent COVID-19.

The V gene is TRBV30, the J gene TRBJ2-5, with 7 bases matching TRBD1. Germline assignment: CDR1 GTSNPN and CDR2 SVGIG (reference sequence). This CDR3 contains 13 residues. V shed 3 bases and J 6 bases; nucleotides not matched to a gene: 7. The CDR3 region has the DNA TGTGCCTGGAGCTCAGGGACAGAGAAGACCCAGTACTTC. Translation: CAWSSGTEKTQYF.

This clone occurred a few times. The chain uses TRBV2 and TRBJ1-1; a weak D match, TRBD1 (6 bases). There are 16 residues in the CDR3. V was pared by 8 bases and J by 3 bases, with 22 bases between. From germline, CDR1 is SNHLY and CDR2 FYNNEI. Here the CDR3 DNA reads TGTGCCAGCGGGGCAGGGGAGGGCCTTGGGGACACTGAAGCTTTCTTT. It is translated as CASGAGEGLGDTEAFF.

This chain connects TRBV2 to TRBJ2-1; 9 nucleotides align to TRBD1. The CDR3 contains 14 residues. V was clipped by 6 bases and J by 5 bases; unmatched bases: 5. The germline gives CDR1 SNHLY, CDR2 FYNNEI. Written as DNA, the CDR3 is TGTGCCAGCAGGCGGACAGGGGAGGACAATGAGCAGTTCTTC. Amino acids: CASRRTGEDNEQFF.

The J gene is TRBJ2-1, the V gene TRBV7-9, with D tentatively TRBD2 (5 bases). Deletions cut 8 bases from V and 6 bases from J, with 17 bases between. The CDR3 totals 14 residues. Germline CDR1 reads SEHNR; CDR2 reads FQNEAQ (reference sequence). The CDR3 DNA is TGTGCCAGCGGTCGGGGTGGCCTCCTCAATGAGCAGTTCTTC. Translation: CASGRGGLLNEQFF.

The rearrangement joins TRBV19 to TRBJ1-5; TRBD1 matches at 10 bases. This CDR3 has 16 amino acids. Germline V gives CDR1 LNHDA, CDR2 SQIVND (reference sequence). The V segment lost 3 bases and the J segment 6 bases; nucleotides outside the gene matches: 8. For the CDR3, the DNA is TGTGCCAGTAGTATCTCTTTACGGGACAGGGGTCAGCCCCAGCATTTT. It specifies CASSISLRDRGQPQHF.

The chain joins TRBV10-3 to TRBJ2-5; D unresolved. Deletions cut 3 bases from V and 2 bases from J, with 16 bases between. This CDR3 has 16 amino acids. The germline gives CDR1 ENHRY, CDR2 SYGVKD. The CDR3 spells CAISDSPFVRQETQYF. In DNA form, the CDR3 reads TGTGCCATCAGTGATTCTCCCTTTGTCAGACAAGAGACCCAGTACTTC.

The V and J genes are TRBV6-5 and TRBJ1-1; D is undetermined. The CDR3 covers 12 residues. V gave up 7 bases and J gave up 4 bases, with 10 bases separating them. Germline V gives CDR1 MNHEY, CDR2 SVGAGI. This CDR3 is CASIGVATEAFF. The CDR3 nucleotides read TGTGCCAGCATCGGGGTTGCCACTGAAGCTTTCTTT.

CDR3 loop: CASSHGGGNQPQHF. The CDR3 DNA reads as TGTGCCAGCAGCCATGGAGGGGGCAATCAGCCCCAGCATTTT. This rearrangement joins TRBV4-2 to TRBJ1-5; maybe TRBD1 (5 bases). Germline V CDR1 and CDR2: LGHNA, YNFKEQ. V was cut by 3 bases and J by 2 bases, with 8 bases left in between. The CDR3 contains 14 residues.